This T cell receptor beta chain was identified during a study of T cells in Graves' hyperthyroidism and ophthalmopathy. Overall study results and limits: Ophthalmopathy onset followed model prediction by a median approximately 6.2 months.

This clonotype was observed many times. What it binds is unknown. V was pared by 3 bases and J by 6 bases, with 6 bases between. Germline assignment: CDR1 MNHNS and CDR2 SASEGT. CDR3 length equals 12 residues. The TCR beta CDR3 regions underwent amplification using RNA transcripts as the source. During a first-round RT-PCR of the TCR CDR3, the HTBI primer set was used. MiXCR, run by TCRdb on the multiplex PCR reads, gives a single entry per CDR3 protein. The table has almost 350,000 distinct CDR3 sequences, 15% to 20% seen once; the top ten hold less than 20%. V gene TRBV6-1 combines with J gene TRBJ1-5; D not certain. The sequence was obtained from a woman aged 40 to 49 with Graves' ophthalmopathy. The material sequenced was blood. This CDR3 reads CASSEWSQPQHF. The CDR3 DNA reads TGTGCCAGCAGTGAGTGGTCTCAGCCCCAGCATTTT.